Listed here is a single T cell receptor beta chain. What it recognizes is unknown. This sample was included in a study of T cell responses to AZD1222 COVID-19 vaccine. Germline values: CDR1 SGHTA, CDR2 FQGTGA. V gave up 1 base and J gave up 5 bases, with 5 bases separating them. The CDR3 spans 13 residues. Study results and limitations: Breadth and depth of Spike-specific TCRs rose after two AZD1222 doses. Reports indicate that nearly half of spike-specific TCRs are directed at unmutated variant regions.

Repertoires were generated with immunoSEQ multiplex PCR, while TCRdb's copy carries only in-frame clones and drops some. The sample lists roughly 200,000 clones, approximately 89% occurring once. The chain links TRBV7-3 to TRBJ2-2; D is uncertain. Sequencing used peripheral blood, obtained 28 days after the second AZD1222 dose. The clonotype was recovered from an adult who received the AZD1222 COVID-19 vaccine. DNA of the CDR3: TGTGCCAGCAGCTTAATGGATACCGGGGAGCTGTTTTTT. Its protein product is CASSLMDTGELFF.